The 9 T cell receptor beta chains reported below all come from one sample, sequenced in a study of human T cells and chemical hapten exposure. Time point: pre-sensitization, week 0. The treatment denotes: therapeutic diphenylcyclopropenone sensitization with weekly scalp DPC. Unfractionated whole blood was the source from which total RNA was extracted. TCRdb reanalysed the RACE reads using MiXCR and keeps one entry per CDR3 protein. The sample lists tens of thousands of distinct CDR3 sequences, 10% to 13% seen once, with 25% to 35% in the top ten. The sample consisted of whole blood, taken in connection with sensitization to the hapten diphenylcyclopropenone (DPC). Receptors were obtained from a man aged 45-65 years with alopecia areata. Some clones in this sample may be carry-over from other donors' samples.

The V and J genes are TRBV5-1 and TRBJ2-3; 10 bases match TRBD1. Per germline, CDR1 SGHRS and CDR2 YFSETQ. V shed 1 base and J 4 bases; nucleotides not matched to a gene: 3. CDR3 length: 15 amino acids. The CDR3 sequence: CASSLMGTGADTQYF. The CDR3 region has the DNA TGCGCCAGCAGCTTGATGGGGACAGGGGCAGATACGCAGTATTTT.

In regard to this clonotype: A much larger clone differs by one base, so this may be a read error. A read error is likely, as this CDR3 ends without the conserved phenylalanine or tryptophan. CDR3: CSVEKGQFRETQYL. CDR3 nucleotides: TGCAGCGTTGAGAAGGGACAGTTTAGAGAGACCCAGTACCTC. The rearrangement joins TRBV29-1 to TRBJ2-5; TRBD1 matches 7 bases. Germline V gene lookup returns CDR1 SQVTM and CDR2 ANQGSEA. The CDR3 length is 14 residues. J gave up 4 bases and V 3 bases, and 8 bases lay outside the gene matches.

In this sample, this clonotype turned up a few times. This sequence joins TRBV9 and TRBJ2-2; D not resolved. Germline V lookup: CDR1 SGDLS, CDR2 YYNGEE. The CDR3 covers 12 residues. The germline V and J ends were trimmed by 0 bases and 7 bases, with 4 bases remaining between them. CDR3 sequence (DNA): TGTGCCAGCAGCGTAGATGGCGGGGAGCTGTTTTTT. It encodes CASSVDGGELFF.

This clonotype was observed many times. The rearrangement links TRBV11-2 to TRBJ2-2; D gene uncertain. The V end was cut by 5 bases, the J end by 6 bases, with 13 bases between. Germline CDR1 is SGHAT and CDR2 is FQNNGV. The CDR3 consists of 14 residues. The CDR3 sequence: CASSTLFWSGELFF. In nucleotides, the CDR3 is TGTGCCAGCAGCACCCTTTTTTGGTCCGGGGAGCTGTTTTTT. The full variable domain, its missing parts supplied by reference TRBV11-2 and TRBJ2-2, is EAGVAQSPRYKIIEKRQSVAFWCNPISGHATLYWYQQILGQGPKLLIQFQNNGVVDDSQLPKDRFSAERLKGVDSTLKIQPAKLEDSAVYLCASSTLFWSGELFFGEGSRLTVL.

This clonotype was seen repeatedly, ten times or more. The CDR3 protein is CASSPAQLAGKRSSYEQYF. CDR3 bases: TGTGCCAGCAGCCCGGCCCAACTAGCGGGGAAAAGGAGCTCCTACGAGCAGTACTTC. The chain has TRBV7-9 and TRBJ2-7; TRBD2 aligns across 10 bases. Per the germline V gene, CDR1 is SEHNR and CDR2 is FQNEAQ (reference sequence). CDR3 length: 19 amino acids. V shed 5 bases and J 0 bases; nucleotides not matched to a gene: 16.

The J gene is TRBJ2-1, the V gene TRBV11-2, with TRBD2 identical over 14 bases. The junction had 9 bases not matched to a gene; V was cut back by 1 base and J by 7 bases. The CDR3 is 18 amino acids. Germline V lookup: CDR1 SGHAT, CDR2 FQNNGV. DNA for the CDR3: TGTGCCAGCAGCTTAGCCCTTGGGACTAGCGGGAGCGGGAATGAGCAGTTCTTC. Translated, it gives CASSLALGTSGSGNEQFF.

J is TRBJ1-1 and V is TRBV10-3, with D possibly being TRBD1 (5 bases). The CDR3 length is 15 residues. Looked up from germline, CDR1 is ENHRY and CDR2 is SYGVKD. The germline V and J ends were trimmed by 0 bases and 2 bases, with 10 bases remaining between them. The CDR3 DNA reads as TGTGCCATCAGTGAGTCGAAAAGGGGCAACACTGAAGCTTTCTTT. Its translation: CAISESKRGNTEAFF.

In this sample, this clonotype turned up many times. The J gene is TRBJ2-1, the V gene TRBV9, with a tentative D call TRBD1 (6 bases). CDR1 SGDLS and CDR2 YYNGEE come from the germline V gene. V lost 1 base, J lost 7 bases, and 12 bases lay in between. The CDR3 totals 14 residues. CDR3 sequence reads: CASSVLPGANEQFF. The DNA for the CDR3 is TGTGCCAGCAGCGTACTTCCAGGGGCAAATGAGCAGTTCTTC.

In this sample, this clonotype turned up a few times. This sequence joins TRBV7-9 and TRBJ1-1; D not certain. V lost 5 bases and J lost 6, with 16 bases in between. CDR1 and CDR2 from the germline V gene are SEHNR and FQNEAQ (reference sequence). This CDR3 region has 14 residues. As DNA, the CDR3 is TGTGCCAGCAGCGCGAGGGAGGCCCTCCCTGAAGCTTTCTTT. Its translation: CASSAREALPEAFF.